The 25 T cell receptor beta chains below all came from one sample that was sequenced in a study of blood T cells in healthy people across ages. Sample-barcoded 5' priming and a J-beta primer mix drove a second PCR of roughly 7 to 11 cycles. TCRdb fed the 5' RACE reads into MiXCR, producing one record per CDR3 protein. This sample has about a million distinct CDR3 sequences, with about 48% found just once. The sample was blood. The origin of the receptors is a man aged 30 to 45 in good health.

Points on this clonotype: A read error may explain this, as a much larger clone is one base away. The gene calls are TRBV6-5 and TRBJ2-1, with 10 bases fitting TRBD2. The CDR3 consists of 17 residues. Trimming at V came to 0 bases and at J to 5 bases, leaving 7 bases not matched to a gene. Germline CDR1 MNHEY, CDR2 SVGAGI. The chain's CDR3 is CASSYSPSGGSNNEQFF. The CDR3 DNA sequence: TGTGCCAGCAGTTACTCGCCTAGCGGGGGATCCAACAATGAGCAGTTCTTC.

The chain employs TRBV12-3 or TRBV12-4 and TRBJ2-4; D unresolved. Matching the DNA end better, TRBJ2-7 makes the J call doubtful. The CDR3 has 12 residues. CDR3 protein: CASSLVDYEQYF. In DNA form, the CDR3 reads TGTGCCAGCAGTTTGGTAGACTACGAGCAGTACTTC.

This chain connects TRBV24-1 to TRBJ1-5, with D possibly TRBD1 on 5 matching bases. The V end lost 5 bases, the J end lost 5 bases, and 15 bases lay between the germline ends. The germline V gene has CDR1 KGHDR and CDR2 SFDVKD. This CDR3 spans 15 amino acids. The CDR3 nucleotides read TGTGCCACCAGTGCGGGGACGGCAGATTATCAGCCCCAGCATTTT. This sequence encodes CATSAGTADYQPQHF.

There are a few counts of this clonotype. CDR3 bases: TGTGCCAGCAGCCCCCGGGACAGGGACCTCTATGGCTACACCTTC. Protein product: CASSPRDRDLYGYTF. The chain uses TRBV21-1 and TRBJ1-2; TRBD1, the D gene given by the table, was not confirmed from the DNA. TRBV21-1 is described as a pseudogene. The CDR3 loop spans 15 amino acids.

CDR3 bases: TGTGCCAGCATCCGGGACGGGTTTGAGCAGTTCTTC. The encoded protein is CASIRDGFEQFF. V and J are TRBV6-1 and TRBJ2-1, with D perhaps matching TRBD1 or TRBD2 (5 bases each). Germline V gives CDR1 MNHNS, CDR2 SASEGT. CDR3 length equals 12 residues. Trimming shortened V by 7 bases and J by 9 bases, and 13 bases separated the two germline ends.

This clonotype was detected a few times. The chain is built from TRBV20-1 and TRBJ2-5, with D unclear. The germline gives CDR1 DFQATT, CDR2 SNEGSKA (reference sequence). The CDR3 has 11 residues. Trimming removed 0 bases from V and 5 bases from J, with 4 bases in between. CDR3 in amino acids: CSARDWETQYF. The DNA of the CDR3 is TGCAGTGCTAGAGATTGGGAGACCCAGTACTTC.

This rearrangement joins TRBV28 to TRBJ1-2; 9 positions match TRBD1. The germline V gene has CDR1 MDHEN and CDR2 SYDVKM. J gave up 4 bases and V 7 bases, and 10 bases lay outside the gene matches. The CDR3 is 15 amino acids. In DNA form, the CDR3 reads TGTGCCAGCACCGGACCGGGACAGGGCGGCTATGGCTACACCTTC. Protein: CASTGPGQGGYGYTF.

The chain links TRBV2 to TRBJ2-1; 9 bases are a match to TRBD2. The CDR3 consists of 14 residues. Looked up from germline, CDR1 is SNHLY and CDR2 is FYNNEI. V was clipped by 6 bases and J by 7 bases; unmatched bases: 7. As DNA, the CDR3 is TGTGCCAGCAGCGCTAGCGGGGTAAGAAATGAGCAGTTCTTC. Amino acids: CASSASGVRNEQFF.

This clonotype has just a few counts. V and J are TRBV7-9 and TRBJ2-3; 7 bases are shared with TRBD1. CDR1 SEHNR and CDR2 FQNEAQ come from the germline V gene (reference sequence). The CDR3 runs 15 residues. V was clipped by 2 bases and J by 6 bases; unmatched bases: 8. This CDR3 is CASSLRRQGQDTQYF. In nucleotides, the CDR3 is TGTGCCAGCAGCTTAAGAAGACAGGGACAGGATACGCAGTATTTT.

A few counts support this clonotype. This chain links TRBV18 with TRBJ2-2; 10 positions agree with TRBD1. The germline CDR1 and CDR2 sequences are KGHSH and LQKENI. V shed 3 bases, J shed 2 bases, and the junction held 9 bases outside the gene matches. CDR3 length: 18 amino acids. The CDR3 DNA is TGTGCCAGCTCACCTATGGGACAGGGGTTCGTCAACACCGGGGAGCTGTTTTTT. Its translation is CASSPMGQGFVNTGELFF. The full variable domain, its missing parts supplied by reference TRBV18 and TRBJ2-2, is NAGVMQNPRHLVRRRGQEARLRCSPMKGHSHVYWYRQLPEEGLKFMVYLQKENIIDESGMPKERFSAEFPKEGPSILRIQQVVRGDSAAYFCASSPMGQGFVNTGELFFGEGSRLTVL.

The table lists this clonotype with a few counts. Here the CDR3 reads CASSQNRGGTEAFF. The CDR3 nucleotides read TGTGCCAGCAGCCAGAACAGGGGTGGCACTGAAGCTTTCTTT. This chain connects TRBV3-1 to TRBJ1-1, with 7 bases fitting TRBD1. There are 14 residues in the CDR3. Trimming cost V 3 bases and J 4 bases; bases outside gene matches: 5. Germline V gene data show CDR1 as LGHDT and CDR2 as YNNKEL (reference sequence).

The chain combines TRBV14 with TRBJ1-2; D is unresolved. Trimming took off 1 base at V and 4 bases at J, with 7 bases between the two ends. The germline V gene has CDR1 SGHDN and CDR2 FVKESK. CDR3 length: 13 amino acids. For the CDR3, the DNA is TGTGCCAGCAGCCAAGGTCCCAGCTATGGCTACACCTTC. It is translated as CASSQGPSYGYTF.

This clonotype turned up a few times. This chain uses TRBV12-3 or TRBV12-4 with TRBJ2-6; D unclear. The V gene lost 6 bases and the J gene lost 0 bases, with 6 bases spanning the gap. This CDR3 contains 14 residues. In nucleotides, the CDR3 is TGTGCCAGCAGCCAGTACTCTGGGGCCAACGTCCTGACTTTC. Protein product: CASSQYSGANVLTF.

The CDR3 loop reads CATSTTGGRAFF. The CDR3 DNA sequence: TGTGCCACCAGTACTACAGGGGGGAGAGCTTTCTTT. The genes are TRBV24-1 and TRBJ1-1; TRBD1 matches 8 bases. In germline, CDR1 is KGHDR, CDR2 SFDVKD. V shed 6 bases and J 10 bases; nucleotides not matched to a gene: 6. The CDR3 sequence is 12 residues long.

The rearrangement links TRBV15 to TRBJ2-4; 7 bases line up with TRBD1. CDR3 length: 19 residues. Germline lookup yields CDR1 LNHNV and CDR2 YYDKDF (reference sequence). V was pared by 0 bases and J by 0 bases, with 11 bases of the junction left unmatched. The DNA of the CDR3 is TGTGCCACCAGCAGAGAAAATAACAGGGGCCTTCTAGCCAAAAACATTCAGTACTTC. It codes for CATSRENNRGLLAKNIQYF. The full variable domain, completed using reference TRBV15 and TRBJ2-4, is DAMVIQNPRYQVTQFGKPVTLSCSQTLNHNVMYWYQQKSSQAPKLLFHYYDKDFNNEADTPDNFQSRRPNTSFCFLDIRSPGLGDTAMYLCATSRENNRGLLAKNIQYFGAGTRLSVL.

Worth noting for this clonotype: Mismatch with germline at one junction end may stem from a read error. This chain connects TRBV7-2 to TRBJ1-5; D gene uncertain. Per germline, CDR1 SGHTA and CDR2 FQGNSA. The CDR3 runs 16 residues. As DNA, the CDR3 is TGTGCCAGCAGCTCCTCGGCGGAGGGTAGCGATCAGCCCCAGCATTTT. Its translation is CASSSSAEGSDQPQHF.

V usage is TRBV27 and J usage is TRBJ2-2; D perhaps matches TRBD1 (5 bases). Germline CDR1 reads MNHEY; CDR2 reads SMNVEV (reference sequence). Trimming left V 8 bases short and J 2 bases short, with 12 bases between. The CDR3 totals 14 residues. DNA for the CDR3: TGTGCCAGCGCAGCCAGGACAAACACCGGGGAGCTGTTTTTT. Translated, it gives CASAARTNTGELFF.

This chain uses TRBV3-1 with TRBJ1-2; 9 nucleotides agree with TRBD1. The germline CDR1 and CDR2 sequences are LGHDT and YNNKEL (reference sequence). V lost 6 bases and J lost 5; bases outside the gene matches: 4. The CDR3 length is 13 residues. The CDR3 nucleotides are TGTGCCAGCAGGTCGACAGGGGGGTATGGCTACACCTTC. Translating it yields CASRSTGGYGYTF.

The genes are TRBV20-1 and TRBJ2-1; 12 nucleotides line up with TRBD2. The CDR3 spans 15 residues. Trimming took 5 bases from V and 8 from J; bases not matched to a gene: 10. From germline, CDR1 is DFQATT and CDR2 SNEGSKA (reference sequence). The CDR3 here is CSARPSGRAFDEQFF. As DNA, the CDR3 is TGCAGTGCTCGACCTAGCGGGAGGGCCTTTGATGAGCAGTTCTTC.

The V gene is TRBV5-1, the J gene TRBJ2-7, with D possibly being TRBD1 (6 bases). CDR3 length: 14 residues. Germline V lookup: CDR1 SGHRS, CDR2 YFSETQ. The V gene lost 0 bases and the J gene lost 3 bases, with 10 bases spanning the gap. This CDR3 is CASSLDVRGYEQYF. The CDR3 region has the DNA TGCGCCAGCAGCTTGGATGTCAGGGGCTACGAGCAGTACTTC.

This clonotype showed up just a few times. This chain uses TRBV29-1 with TRBJ2-2, with D uncertain. Germline CDR1 SQVTM, CDR2 ANQGSEA. The CDR3 totals 11 residues. V was clipped by 3 bases and J by 1 base, with 0 bases between them. The CDR3 loop reads CSVENTGELFF. The CDR3 DNA is TGCAGCGTTGAGAACACCGGGGAGCTGTTTTTT.

This rearrangement joins TRBV11-3 to TRBJ1-1; D might be TRBD1 (6 bases). Trimming removed 4 bases at V and 0 bases at J, with 9 bases between. Germline V gives CDR1 SGHNT, CDR2 YENEEA. The length of the CDR3 is 14 residues. The DNA of the CDR3 is TGTGCCAGCAGCTCAGGGGCCCTGAACACTGAAGCTTTCTTT. Translation gives CASSSGALNTEAFF.

The gene calls are TRBV12-3 or TRBV12-4 and TRBJ2-3, with 8 nucleotides matching TRBD2. The CDR3 is 14 residues long. Unmatched junction bases numbered 3, after V lost 5 bases and J lost 2 bases. The CDR3 DNA sequence: TGTGCCAGCAGTATGACTAGCGCCACAGATACGCAGTATTTT. The encoded protein is CASSMTSATDTQYF.

The J gene is TRBJ1-5, the V gene TRBV29-1; perhaps TRBD1 as D (6 bases). V gave up 5 bases and J gave up 6 bases, with 14 bases separating them. This CDR3 comprises 13 residues. Germline V gives CDR1 SQVTM, CDR2 ANQGSEA. The CDR3 region is CSVMDSPSQPQHF. The CDR3 coding sequence is TGCAGCGTTATGGACAGCCCTAGTCAGCCCCAGCATTTT.

This clonotype has ten or more counts. The chain couples TRBV6-6 to TRBJ2-7; D unresolved. Trimming shortened V by 2 bases and J by 3 bases, and 2 bases separated the two germline ends. Per germline, CDR1 MNHNY and CDR2 SVGAGI (reference sequence). This CDR3 is 11 amino acids long. CDR3 sequence reads: CASSYRYEQYF. CDR3 in DNA: TGTGCCAGCAGTTACCGCTACGAGCAGTACTTC.